These 21 T cell receptor beta chains were all obtained from the same sample, sequenced in a study of T-cell memory formation after mild COVID-19. Each CDR3 protein is one row after TCRdb ran MiXCR on the 5' RACE reads. This table holds a few hundred thousand distinct CDR3 sequences, under 25% found once. Sequencing was done on a sample of PBMCs or a T cell subset sorted from them (not recorded which). Every receptor here comes from an adult woman who had mild COVID-19 (a few samples of this study predate the infection). Cell type and time point are not known.

This clonotype was recorded a few times. This chain joins TRBV5-1 and TRBJ2-1; D perhaps matches TRBD1 (5 bases). V dropped 4 bases and J dropped 8 bases, with 10 bases sitting between them. The V gene's germline CDR1 is SGHRS and CDR2 YFSETQ. This CDR3 is built from 12 residues. CDR3 nucleotides: TGCGCCAGCAGCCCGACAGCCCATGAGCAGTTCTTC. Protein product: CASSPTAHEQFF.

This clonotype has more than one count but fewer than ten. V is TRBV10-3 and J is TRBJ2-4; possibly TRBD2 for D (5 bases). This CDR3 comprises 13 residues. V was cut by 10 bases and J by 0 bases, with 10 bases left in between. Germline CDR1 reads ENHRY; CDR2 reads SYGVKD. The CDR3, as DNA: TGTGCCACCACGGACTTAGCCAAAAACATTCAGTACTTC. It translates to CATTDLAKNIQYF.

The chain is built from TRBV7-9 and TRBJ1-2, with D tentatively TRBD1 (5 bases). Germline CDR1 SEHNR, CDR2 FQNEAQ (reference sequence). Trimming shortened V by 5 bases and J by 4 bases, and 11 bases separated the two germline ends. This CDR3 comprises 13 residues. CDR3 bases: TGTGCCAGCAGCCTACTAGACAGCTATGGCTACACCTTC. It yields the protein CASSLLDSYGYTF.

This clonotype showed up just a few times. J is TRBJ2-3 and V is TRBV18, with 15 bases aligning to TRBD2. Trimming took 10 bases from V and 4 from J; bases not matched to a gene: 9. The CDR3 sequence is 16 residues long. The germline V gene has CDR1 KGHSH and CDR2 LQKENI. The CDR3 DNA sequence: TGTGCCACCAAGGGACTAGCGGGAGGTGCGGCAGATACGCAGTATTTT. This codes for CATKGLAGGAADTQYF.

This clonotype was counted between two and nine times. This chain joins TRBV4-2 and TRBJ2-5; weak D call: TRBD2 (5 bases). The CDR3 runs to 16 residues. Germline V gene data show CDR1 as LGHNA and CDR2 as YNFKEQ. The ends were cut back, 4 bases at V and 4 bases at J, with 19 bases in the middle. CDR3 in DNA: TGTGCCAGCAGCCCCACCTGGGCGGGTAAGGGAGAGACCCAGTACTTC. Amino acids: CASSPTWAGKGETQYF.

There are a few counts of this clonotype. The chain has TRBV30 and TRBJ2-7; unclear D gene. The CDR3 runs to 12 residues. CDR1 and CDR2 from the germline V gene are GTSNPN and SVGIG (reference sequence). Trimming took off 1 base at V and 3 bases at J, with 7 bases between the two ends. The CDR3 sequence is CAWSARSYEQYF. The CDR3 coding sequence is TGTGCCTGGAGTGCCAGGAGCTACGAGCAGTACTTC.

The chain employs TRBV7-6 and TRBJ1-2; weak D call: TRBD1 (5 bases). From germline, CDR1 is SGHVS and CDR2 FNYEAQ. CDR3 size: 13 residues. V lost 5 bases and J 6 bases, leaving 13 bases between the germline ends. The DNA for the CDR3 is TGTGCCAGCAGCCACGCAGGGAACGATGGCTACACCTTC. Amino acids: CASSHAGNDGYTF.

V and J are TRBV3-1 and TRBJ2-5; D gene unclear. The CDR3 covers 13 residues. Germline V lookup: CDR1 LGHDT, CDR2 YNNKEL (reference sequence). The V end lost 0 bases, the J end lost 3 bases, and 5 bases lay between the germline ends. The CDR3 loop is CASSQDLEETQYF. CDR3 in DNA: TGTGCCAGCAGCCAAGACTTGGAAGAGACCCAGTACTTC.

This clonotype showed up just a few times. V is TRBV12-3 or TRBV12-4 and J is TRBJ2-3; D is uncertain. The V end was cut by 5 bases, the J end by 1 base, with 16 bases between. The CDR3 extends over 16 amino acids. The CDR3 nucleotides read TGTGCCAGCAGTCTCCCCTCGGCCACAGGCACAGATACGCAGTATTTT. Translation: CASSLPSATGTDTQYF.

V usage is TRBV5-1 and J usage is TRBJ2-2; D is ambiguous. V was trimmed by 4 bases and J by 4 bases, leaving 17 bases between them. The CDR3 extends over 16 amino acids. Per germline, CDR1 SGHRS and CDR2 YFSETQ. The CDR3 loop is CASSPGLAGGTGELFF. CDR3 DNA sequence: TGCGCCAGCAGCCCCGGGCTCGCAGGTGGCACCGGGGAGCTGTTTTTT.

The V and J genes are TRBV20-1 and TRBJ2-7; a weak D match, TRBD1 (5 bases). Between the trimmed V and J ends, which lost 0 bases and 0 bases, there was a span of 9 bases. CDR1 is DFQATT, CDR2 SNEGSKA, per germline (reference sequence). The CDR3 totals 14 residues. CDR3 nucleotides: TGCAGTGCTAGAGATCAGGGTAGCTCCTACGAGCAGTACTTC. Its translation: CSARDQGSSYEQYF.

The chain links TRBV2 to TRBJ2-5; D gene unclear. Germline V lookup: CDR1 SNHLY, CDR2 FYNNEI. This CDR3 is 11 amino acids long. V gave up 4 bases and J gave up 7 bases, with 7 bases separating them. The CDR3 reads CASSGSVTQYF. The CDR3 coding sequence is TGTGCCAGCAGTGGGTCGGTGACCCAGTACTTC.

This clonotype was found once. J is TRBJ2-5 and V is TRBV7-3; D remains ambiguous. The CDR3 is 17 residues long. Trimming stripped 1 base from V and 0 bases from J, with 15 bases between. Looked up from germline, CDR1 is SGHTA and CDR2 is FQGTGA. The DNA of the CDR3 is TGTGCCAGCAGCTTAAAAGCGCGGCATGGGTACCAAGAGACCCAGTACTTC. This sequence encodes CASSLKARHGYQETQYF. Full variable domain (outside the CDR3, taken from reference TRBV7-3 and TRBJ2-5): GAGVSQTPSNKVTEKGKYVELRCDPISGHTALYWYRQSLGQGPEFLIYFQGTGAADDSGLPNDRFFAVRPEGSVSTLKIQRTERGDSAVYLCASSLKARHGYQETQYFGPGTRLLVL.

This clonotype was counted a few times. The chain uses TRBV18 and TRBJ1-2; no firm D call. The length of the CDR3 is 14 residues. Trimming cost V 3 bases and J 8 bases, with 16 bases left between them. The germline V gene has CDR1 KGHSH and CDR2 LQKENI. The CDR3 bases are TGTGCCAGCTCACCTCCTGCGGCATTGGGCGGCTACACCTTC. Its protein product is CASSPPAALGGYTF.

The sample holds a few counts of this clonotype. J is TRBJ2-7 and V is TRBV12-3 or TRBV12-4, with D possibly being TRBD1 or TRBD2 (6 bases each). The CDR3 sequence is 13 residues long. V was cut by 3 bases and J by 8 bases, with 14 bases left in between. Here the CDR3 reads CASSFNRGHQQYF. The CDR3 DNA is TGTGCCAGCAGTTTTAATCGGGGGCACCAGCAGTACTTC.

This clonotype was picked up a small number of times. The CDR3 loop is CASSSDRSAYEQYF. In DNA form, the CDR3 reads TGTGCCAGCAGCTCCGACAGGAGCGCCTACGAGCAGTACTTC. The chain links TRBV7-6 to TRBJ2-7; TRBD1 might be the D (6 bases). Germline V gene lookup returns CDR1 SGHVS and CDR2 FNYEAQ. V was cut by 4 bases and J by 2 bases, with 12 bases left in between. The CDR3 length is 14 residues. The entire variable domain, with the rest obtained from reference TRBV7-6 and TRBJ2-7, is as follows: GAGVSQSPRYKVTKRGQDVALRCDPISGHVSLYWYRQALGQGPEFLTYFNYEAQQDKSGLPNDRFSAERPEGSISTLTIQRTEQRDSAMYRCASSSDRSAYEQYFGPGTRLTVT.

A few counts support this clonotype. The chain uses TRBV4-2 and TRBJ2-1; maybe TRBD1 (5 bases). Trimming took off 8 bases at V and 0 bases at J, with 23 bases between the two ends. The germline CDR1 and CDR2 sequences are LGHNA and YNFKEQ. CDR3 size: 18 residues. The CDR3 loop is CASAERTPTLLSYNEQFF. The CDR3 coding sequence is TGTGCCAGCGCCGAGAGGACACCTACTCTACTCTCCTACAATGAGCAGTTCTTC.

The rearrangement links TRBV20-1 to TRBJ2-1; a weak D match, TRBD2 (6 bases). Germline-derived CDR1 and CDR2 are DFQATT and SNEGSKA (reference sequence). The CDR3 is made up of 16 amino acids. V lost 0 bases and J lost 0, with 12 bases in between. This CDR3 is CSAREWAGNSYNEQFF. In DNA form, the CDR3 reads TGCAGTGCTAGAGAGTGGGCGGGGAACTCCTACAATGAGCAGTTCTTC.

The rearrangement links TRBV7-6 to TRBJ2-5; 9 bases agree with TRBD2. In germline, CDR1 is SGHVS, CDR2 FNYEAQ. V dropped 5 bases and J dropped 3; count of bases not matched to a gene: 10. CDR3 length equals 16 residues. The DNA for the CDR3 is TGTGCCAGCAGCCAGACTGTAGCGGGGGACAAAGAGACCCAGTACTTC. Translation: CASSQTVAGDKETQYF.

This clonotype occurred a few times. The V and J genes are TRBV20-1 and TRBJ1-2; TRBD1 aligns across 8 bases. The CDR3 extends over 13 amino acids. Germline CDR1 DFQATT, CDR2 SNEGSKA (reference sequence). Trimming cost V 2 bases and J 10 bases; bases outside gene matches: 9. For the CDR3, the DNA is TGCAGTGCTAGATCGGACAGGGAAATGGCCTACACCTTC. Protein product: CSARSDREMAYTF.

V usage is TRBV7-2 and J usage is TRBJ1-4, with 11 bases fitting TRBD1. This CDR3 is 15 amino acids long. The V and J ends lost 3 bases and 7 bases, in that order; junction bases with no gene match: 4. Germline V gives CDR1 SGHTA, CDR2 FQGNSA. The CDR3 DNA sequence: TGTGCCAGCAGCTTCCGGGACAGGGGGTTTGAAAAACTGTTTTTT. Translated: CASSFRDRGFEKLFF.